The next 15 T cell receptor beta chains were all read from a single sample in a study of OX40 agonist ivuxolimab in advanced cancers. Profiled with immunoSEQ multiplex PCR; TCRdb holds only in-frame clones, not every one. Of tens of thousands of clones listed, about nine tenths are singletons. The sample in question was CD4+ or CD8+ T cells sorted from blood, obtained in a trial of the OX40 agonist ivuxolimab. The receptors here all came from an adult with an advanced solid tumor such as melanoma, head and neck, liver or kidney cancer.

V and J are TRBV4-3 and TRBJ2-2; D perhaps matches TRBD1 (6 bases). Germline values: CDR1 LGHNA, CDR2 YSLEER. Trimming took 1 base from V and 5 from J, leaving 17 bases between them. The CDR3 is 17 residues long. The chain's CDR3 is CASSQGEQGLGTGELFF. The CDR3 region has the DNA TGCGCCAGCAGCCAAGGAGAACAGGGTCTGGGGACCGGGGAGCTGTTTTTT.

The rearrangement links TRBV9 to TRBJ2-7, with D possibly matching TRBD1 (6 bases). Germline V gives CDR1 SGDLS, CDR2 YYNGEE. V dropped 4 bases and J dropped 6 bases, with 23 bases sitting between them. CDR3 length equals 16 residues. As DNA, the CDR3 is TGTGCCAGCAGCTCAAATAACAGGGCTCCCCTTGGCGAGCAGTACTTC. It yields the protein CASSSNNRAPLGEQYF.

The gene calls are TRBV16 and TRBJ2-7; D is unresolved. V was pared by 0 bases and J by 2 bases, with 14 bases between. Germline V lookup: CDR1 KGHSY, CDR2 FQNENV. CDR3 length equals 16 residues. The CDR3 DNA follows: TGTGCCAGCAGCCAATCGATGGGCGGATTAACCTACGAGCAGTACTTC. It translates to CASSQSMGGLTYEQYF.

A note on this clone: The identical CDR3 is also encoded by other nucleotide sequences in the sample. The DNA for the CDR3 is TGTGCCAGCAGTCTAAAAGGATACAATGAGCAGTTCTTC. Encoded protein: CASSLKGYNEQFF. The gene calls are TRBV28 and TRBJ2-1; no clear D gene. The ends were cut back, 5 bases at V and 4 bases at J, with 9 bases in the middle. The germline V gene encodes CDR1 MDHEN and CDR2 SYDVKM. CDR3 length: 13 amino acids.

This CDR3 reads CASSPPAGSETQYF. In DNA, the CDR3 is TGTGCCAGCAGCCCGCCCGCGGGGTCAGAGACCCAGTACTTC. The chain has TRBV7-9 and TRBJ2-5; the D gene is possibly TRBD2 (6 bases). In germline, CDR1 is SEHNR, CDR2 FQNEAQ (reference sequence). With 5 bases removed from V and 4 bases from J, the gap between germline ends came to 14 bases. This CDR3 comprises 14 residues.

CDR3 residues: CASSPRTGPNTEAFF. CDR3 DNA: TGTGCCAGCAGCCCACGGACAGGGCCGAACACTGAAGCTTTCTTT. The J gene is TRBJ1-1, the V gene TRBV7-9, with TRBD1 matching over 8 bases. V shed 5 bases and J 1 base; nucleotides not matched to a gene: 6. Looked up from germline, CDR1 is SEHNR and CDR2 is FQNEAQ (reference sequence). The CDR3 has 15 residues.

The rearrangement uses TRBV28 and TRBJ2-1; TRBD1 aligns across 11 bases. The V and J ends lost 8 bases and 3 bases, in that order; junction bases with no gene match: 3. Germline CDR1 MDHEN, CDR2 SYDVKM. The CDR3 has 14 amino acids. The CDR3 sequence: CASRGQGDYNEQFF. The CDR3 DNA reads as TGTGCCAGCCGGGGACAGGGGGACTACAATGAGCAGTTCTTC. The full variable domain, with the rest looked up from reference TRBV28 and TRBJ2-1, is DVKVTQSSRYLVKRTGEKVFLECVQDMDHENMFWYRQDPGLGLRLIYFSYDVKMKEKGDIPEGYSVSREKKERFSLILESASTNQTSMYLCASRGQGDYNEQFFGPGTRLTVL.

CDR3 loop: CASSHPEGGYGYTF. As DNA, the CDR3 is TGCGCCAGCAGCCACCCGGAAGGAGGGTATGGCTACACCTTC. The chain has TRBV5-1 and TRBJ1-2, with unresolved D. This CDR3 spans 14 amino acids. With 4 bases removed from V and 5 bases from J, the gap between germline ends came to 15 bases. Per germline, CDR1 SGHRS and CDR2 YFSETQ.

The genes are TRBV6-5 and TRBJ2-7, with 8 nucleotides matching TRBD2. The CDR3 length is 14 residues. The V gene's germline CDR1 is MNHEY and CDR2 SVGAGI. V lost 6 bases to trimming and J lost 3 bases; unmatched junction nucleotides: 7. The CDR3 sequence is CASSSAGTSYEQYF. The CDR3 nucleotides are TGTGCCAGCAGCTCCGCCGGGACTAGCTACGAGCAGTACTTC.

The CDR3 region is CASSMQGVANEKLFF. For the CDR3, the DNA is TGTGCCAGCAGCATGCAGGGGGTGGCTAATGAAAAACTGTTTTTT. The rearrangement joins TRBV7-9 to TRBJ1-4; 7 nucleotides agree with TRBD1. Germline loops: CDR1 SEHNR, CDR2 FQNEAQ (reference sequence). V lost 5 bases to trimming and J lost 3 bases; unmatched junction nucleotides: 6. There are 15 residues in the CDR3.

The CDR3 protein is CASIGLTYNEQFF. The CDR3 DNA is TGTGCCAGCATCGGGCTAACCTACAATGAGCAGTTCTTC. The chain recombines TRBV7-9 with TRBJ2-1; D unresolved. V shed 7 bases and J shed 2 bases, with 9 bases lying between them. Germline V gene sequence: CDR1 SEHNR, CDR2 FQNEAQ (reference sequence). CDR3 length: 13 amino acids.

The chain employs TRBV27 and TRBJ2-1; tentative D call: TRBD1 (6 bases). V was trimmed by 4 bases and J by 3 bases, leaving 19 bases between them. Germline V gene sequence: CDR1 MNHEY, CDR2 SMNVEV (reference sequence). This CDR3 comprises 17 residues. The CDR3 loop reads CASSSPHISGVYNEQFF. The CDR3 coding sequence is TGTGCCAGCAGTTCCCCCCACATATCAGGGGTCTACAATGAGCAGTTCTTC.

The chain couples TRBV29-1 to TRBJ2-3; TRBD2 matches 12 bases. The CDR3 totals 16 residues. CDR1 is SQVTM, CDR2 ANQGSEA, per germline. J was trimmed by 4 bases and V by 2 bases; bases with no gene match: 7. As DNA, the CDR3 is TGCAGCGTTGAATTTGCTAGCGGGAGGGGGGCAGATACGCAGTATTTT. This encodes CSVEFASGRGADTQYF.

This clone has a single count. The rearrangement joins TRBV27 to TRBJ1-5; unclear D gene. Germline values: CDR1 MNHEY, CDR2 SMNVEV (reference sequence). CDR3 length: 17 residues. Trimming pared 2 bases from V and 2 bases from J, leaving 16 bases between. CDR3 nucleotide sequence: TGTGCCAGCAGTTTAAAAGGCAACGGAAGGGGCAATCAGCCCCAGCATTTT. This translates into CASSLKGNGRGNQPQHF.

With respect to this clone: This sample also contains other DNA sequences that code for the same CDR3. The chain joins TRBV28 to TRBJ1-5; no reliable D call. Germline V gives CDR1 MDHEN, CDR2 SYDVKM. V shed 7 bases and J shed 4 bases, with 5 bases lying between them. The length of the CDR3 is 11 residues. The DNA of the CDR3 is TGTGCCAGCATGGTAAATCAGCCCCAGCATTTT. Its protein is CASMVNQPQHF.